This record concerns one T cell receptor beta chain sequence. This clonotype occurred many times. Its target antigen remains unknown. No base qualities exist here, and no much larger clone lies one base off it. This specimen comes from a study of regulatory T cells in long-lasting Graves disease (dated by TCRdb to 2020 to 2022). For context, the study as a whole: Patients with newly diagnosed Graves' disease had been on antithyroid drugs for under 3 months. This study used TCR sequencing and RNA sequencing of peripheral blood to compare persistent Graves' disease patients against newly diagnosed Graves' disease patients. The study took place in China and was registered as a clinical trial. A total of roughly 33 samples underwent TCR sequencing: about 13 from persistent and roughly 20 from newly diagnosed Graves' disease patients. Overall results and qualifications from the work: More public clonotypes were shared among persistent patients (under 3,000) than among newly diagnosed patients (over 900). Sequencing and analysis were restricted to the TCR beta chain. The authors acknowledged the small sample size as a limitation that may reduce accuracy. Compared with newly diagnosed patients, persistent Graves' disease patients had lower TCR Shannon entropy and fewer highly expanded clones, which suggests clonal expansion. Peripheral blood alone was examined, since thyroid tissue, which constituted the primary lesion, could not be accessed. TRBV28, TRBJ1-2 and TRBJ2-5 were preferentially used in persistent disease, while TRBV20-1 and TRBJ2-1 were favored in newly diagnosed disease.

CDR1 LNHDA and CDR2 SQIVND are derived from the germline V gene (reference sequence). Including cysteine and phenylalanine, the CDR3 has 15 amino acids. The only DNA kept is the CDR3, 45 bases in frame from the first base. Unmatched junction bases come to 9, with V trimmed by 5 bases and J by 6 bases. This specimen's time point label, per the study, means: newly diagnosed GD, antithyroid drugs for less than 3 months. For both TCR sequencing and RNA sequencing, RNA was extracted from PBMCs using TRIzol. Graves' disease was diagnosed according to American Thyroid Association guidelines. Patients were recruited from an endocrinology department in Xi'an, China. Each patient gave 7 to 9.5 milliliters of peripheral blood, collected in an EDTA anticoagulant tube. Ficoll Paque Plus density gradient separation was used to isolate PBMCs, and no further T cell sorting was done. RNA quality was checked with an Agilent 2100 Bioanalyzer and agarose gel, and concentration with a NanoDrop 2000.

The library was produced with multiplex PCR. TCRdb lists the instrument as Illumina HiSeq 4000. CDR3 regions were amplified by Arm-PCR with iRepertoire HTBI primers to construct TCR beta libraries. Gel purification was performed on PCR products prior to sequencing. The paper's data handling went like this. Across samples, roughly 60 TRBV and 15 or so TRBJ segments were identified and used for gene usage analysis of CDR3 amino acid clonotypes. Filtered high-quality paired reads were merged into contigs using COPE and FqMerger. BLAST was used to align contigs to the IMGT TRBV, TRBD and TRBJ reference genes, and CDR3 was defined following IMGT. Clonotypes above 0.1% frequency were classified as highly expanded clones. Shannon entropy was used to measure repertoire diversity, and the Gini coefficient was used to measure V-J evenness. Public clonotypes were defined as clonotypes shared by more than one individual. In TCRdb, the public reads were trimmed at Q25 with fastp and aligned with MiXCR, with productive beta chains retained. CDR3 protein sequences are deduplicated, and each keeps its most common genes and DNA. TCRdb assigned the V and J calls; the authors' analysis was not used. The sample profile shows more than 450,000 distinct CDR3 sequences; 12% of them were found once. Of the sample, approximately 9.6% is held by the ten largest clones.

A further study also used this sample, focusing on T cells in Graves' hyperthyroidism and ophthalmopathy. As the second paper documents: A patient counted as having stable Graves' hyperthyroidism if no progression to ophthalmopathy occurred over 18 months of follow-up. Hyperthyroidism patients were newly diagnosed, had a disease duration of under 2 months, and were aged 18 to 65 years. Exclusion was applied to patients with uncontrolled infections, other autoimmune diseases, pregnancy or lactation. Diagnoses were based on clinical symptoms, serum thyroxine and TRAb, thyroid ultrasound and orbital computed tomography. For the first round of RT-PCR on the TCR CDR3, the HTBI primer set was used together with the Qiagen OneStep RT-PCR kit. Blood samples also contained most of the expanded thyroid clonotypes (frequency above 0.001), which suggests that blood repertoires may reflect thyroid immune responses. Ophthalmopathy was separated from stable hyperthyroidism by a 13 V-J signature model, with around 90% sensitivity and 81% to 83% specificity obtained in cross-validation and 80%/75% obtained in testing. In validation, progression to ophthalmopathy was predicted by the model with about 70% sensitivity and under 85% specificity, a median of approximately 7.1 months before onset. TCR V-J signatures able to tell the groups apart were searched for in a discovery cohort of 90 to 100 patients, of whom approximately 40 had Graves' ophthalmopathy and 55 to 60 had stable Graves' hyperthyroidism. Prospective prediction of ophthalmopathy was tested in an independent validation cohort consisting of 18 hyperthyroidism patients and around 17 patients who later progressed to ophthalmopathy. For training and testing, the 100 patients in the discovery cohort were randomly divided in a 7:3 ratio. The study also compared thyroid tissue and blood T-cell repertoires from about six Graves' hyperthyroidism patients. After sampling, hyperthyroidism patients received methimazole starting at 30 mg daily, and ophthalmopathy patients received high-dose intravenous methylprednisolone. Libraries were constructed in a second round of multiplex PCR, after which size selection and purification were carried out. Libraries were sequenced paired-end with 100 bp reads on an Illumina HiSeq2000. Raw data were processed with SOAPnuke, discarding reads with adapters, uncalled bases, mean Phred below 15, or no exact constant-primer or identifier match. High-quality paired reads were merged using COPE v1.2.5, and each unique nucleotide sequence was defined as a clonotype. MiTCR v1.1 was used to align the clonotypes against IMGT TRBV, TRBD and TRBJ reference segments. Analysis was restricted to V-J combinations with a frequency above 0.0001, which covered 99% to 99.2% of repertoires. The TCS score was defined as F50 (clonal expansion) divided by E x V (chaos), with BLOSUM62-based TCRdist calculated between CDR3 peptides within each V-J. Welch's t-statistics and random forest reduced 500 to 550 V-J features to 10 to 15, which were used in a naive Bayes classifier (R e1071). No statistical method was used to set the sample size in advance, and investigators knew the group allocation. According to the paper, TCR Vbeta CDR3 sequencing was carried out on 120 to 150 peripheral blood samples, which came from approximately 43 ophthalmopathy, fewer than 80 hyperthyroidism and some 17 progressor patients.

The TCR comes from a woman in her thirties with Graves disease. Donor details come from another sample of the same person, matched by shared clones. The chain is assembled from TRBV19 and TRBJ1-5; 8 bases in between match TRBD1. The specimen was peripheral blood mononuclear cells (PBMCs), collected at new diagnosis, from a patient treated with antithyroid drugs. The nucleotide sequence reads as follows: TGTGCCAGTAGTTTTGGACAGGGTGTAGGTCAGCCCCAGCATTTT. Translated, it gives CASSFGQGVGQPQHF.